This TCR beta chain was documented in a study of T cell responses to AZD1222 COVID-19 vaccine. Study findings and constraints: Seropositive status at baseline applied to only six AZD1222 recipients. The donor group comprised mostly white British people and more females; the analysis possibly underestimated clonal diversity. Without day 14 samples, only post-peak T cell repertoires were studied. Reportedly, close to half of spike-specific TCRs are directed against unmutated variant regions.

This CDR3 comprises 16 residues. The J segment lost 4 bases and the V segment lost 4 bases, leaving 9 bases of the junction unmatched. Germline V gene lookup returns CDR1 MGHDK and CDR2 SYGVNS. Measured with immunoSEQ multiplex PCR; TCRdb has only the in-frame clones, and not every one. The sample has 70,000 to 95,000 clones, approximately 90% seen once; the top ten hold 11%. As regards this clone: Its specificity is unknown.

Here the sequenced sample was peripheral blood, taken 28 days after the second AZD1222 dose. V gene TRBV25-1 combines with J gene TRBJ2-2; 7 positions match TRBD1. This TCR came from an adult who received the AZD1222 COVID-19 vaccine. The CDR3 region has the DNA TGTGCCAGCAGTGCCTCCGGGACAGCGACCACCGGGGAGCTGTTTTTT. This gives the protein CASSASGTATTGELFF.